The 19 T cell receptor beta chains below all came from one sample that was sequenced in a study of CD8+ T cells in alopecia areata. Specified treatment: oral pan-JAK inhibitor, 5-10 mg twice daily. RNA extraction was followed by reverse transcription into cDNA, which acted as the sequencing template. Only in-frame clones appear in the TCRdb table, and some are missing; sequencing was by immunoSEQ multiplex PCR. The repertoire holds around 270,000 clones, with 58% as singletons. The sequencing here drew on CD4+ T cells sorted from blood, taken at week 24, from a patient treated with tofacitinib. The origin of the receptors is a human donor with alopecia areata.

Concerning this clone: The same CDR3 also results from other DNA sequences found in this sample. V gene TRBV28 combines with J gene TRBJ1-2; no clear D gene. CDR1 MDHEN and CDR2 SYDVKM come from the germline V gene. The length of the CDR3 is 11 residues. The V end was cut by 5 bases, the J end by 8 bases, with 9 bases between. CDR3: CASSPRGGYTF. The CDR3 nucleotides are TGTGCCAGCAGTCCGCGGGGAGGCTACACCTTC.

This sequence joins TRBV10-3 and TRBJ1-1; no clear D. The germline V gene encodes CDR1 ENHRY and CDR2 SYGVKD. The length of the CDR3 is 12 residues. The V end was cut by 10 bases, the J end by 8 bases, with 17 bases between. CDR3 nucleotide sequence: TGTGCCAATGGTGGTAATGGAGGAGAAGCTTTCTTT. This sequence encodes CANGGNGGEAFF.

This CDR3 is CASSMYQETQYF. The CDR3, as DNA: TGTGCCAGTAGTATGTACCAAGAGACCCAGTACTTC. The chain uses TRBV30 and TRBJ2-5, with D uncertain. This CDR3 spans 12 amino acids. Germline V CDR1 and CDR2: GTSNPN, SVGIG (reference sequence). Deletions cut 8 bases from V and 0 bases from J, with 10 bases between. The full variable domain, rest sourced from reference TRBV30 and TRBJ2-5, is SQTIHQWPATLVQPVGSPLSLECTVEGTSNPNLYWYRQAAGRGLQLLFYSVGIGQISSEVPQNLSASRPQDRQFILSSKKLLLSDSGFYLCASSMYQETQYFGPGTRLLVL.

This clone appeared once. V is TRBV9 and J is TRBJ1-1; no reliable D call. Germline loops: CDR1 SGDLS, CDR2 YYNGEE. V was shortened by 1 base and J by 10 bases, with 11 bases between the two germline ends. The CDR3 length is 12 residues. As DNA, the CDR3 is TGTGCCAGCAGCGTACTATCCGGGAGAGCTTTCTTT. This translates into CASSVLSGRAFF.

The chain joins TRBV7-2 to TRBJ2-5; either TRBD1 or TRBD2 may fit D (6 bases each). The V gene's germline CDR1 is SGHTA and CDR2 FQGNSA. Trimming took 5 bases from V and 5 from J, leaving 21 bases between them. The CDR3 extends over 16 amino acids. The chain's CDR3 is CASSPVSGGAGETQYF. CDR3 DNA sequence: TGTGCCAGCAGCCCGGTGTCCGGGGGCGCGGGTGAGACCCAGTACTTC.

The CDR3 spells CASSLGDSLYEQYF. DNA for the CDR3: TGCGCCAGCAGCTTGGGGGACAGCCTCTACGAGCAGTACTTC. This chain joins TRBV5-1 and TRBJ2-7; the match to TRBD1 covers 7 bases. Unmatched junction bases numbered 3, after V lost 0 bases and J lost 3 bases. CDR3 length: 14 amino acids. Germline CDR1 reads SGHRS; CDR2 reads YFSETQ.

CDR3 sequence: CASSGGQNTGELFF. In nucleotides, the CDR3 is TGTGCCAGCAGCGGGGGACAGAACACCGGGGAGCTGTTTTTT. The chain combines TRBV9 with TRBJ2-2; maybe TRBD1 (6 bases). CDR1 and CDR2 (germline): SGDLS, YYNGEE. V dropped 3 bases and J dropped 1 base, with 7 bases sitting between them. The CDR3 length is 14 residues.

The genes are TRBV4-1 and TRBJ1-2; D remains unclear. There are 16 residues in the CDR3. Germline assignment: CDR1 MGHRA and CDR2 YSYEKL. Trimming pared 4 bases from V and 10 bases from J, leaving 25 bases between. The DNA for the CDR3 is TGCGCCAGCAGCCCCTCCGGGGATCGGAGCTATCTTGACTACACCTTC. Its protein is CASSPSGDRSYLDYTF.

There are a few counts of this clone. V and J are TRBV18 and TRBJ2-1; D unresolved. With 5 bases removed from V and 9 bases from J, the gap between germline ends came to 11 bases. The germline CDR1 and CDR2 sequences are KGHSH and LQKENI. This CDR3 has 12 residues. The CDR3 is CASSSYGGEQFF. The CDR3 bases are TGTGCCAGCTCATCTTATGGTGGTGAGCAGTTCTTC.

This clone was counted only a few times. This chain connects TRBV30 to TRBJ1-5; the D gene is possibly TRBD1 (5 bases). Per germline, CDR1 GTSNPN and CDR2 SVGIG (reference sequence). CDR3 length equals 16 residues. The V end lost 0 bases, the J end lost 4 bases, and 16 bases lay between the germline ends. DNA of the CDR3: TGTGCCTGGAGTGTACTTTTGCGGTCAGGGAATCAGCCCCAGCATTTT. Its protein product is CAWSVLLRSGNQPQHF.

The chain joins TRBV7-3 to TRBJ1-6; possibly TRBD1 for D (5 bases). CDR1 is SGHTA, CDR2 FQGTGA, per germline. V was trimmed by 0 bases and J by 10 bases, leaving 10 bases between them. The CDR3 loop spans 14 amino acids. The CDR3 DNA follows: TGTGCCAGCAGCTTAACTCCAGGGCGGTCACCCCTCCACTTT. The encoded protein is CASSLTPGRSPLHF.

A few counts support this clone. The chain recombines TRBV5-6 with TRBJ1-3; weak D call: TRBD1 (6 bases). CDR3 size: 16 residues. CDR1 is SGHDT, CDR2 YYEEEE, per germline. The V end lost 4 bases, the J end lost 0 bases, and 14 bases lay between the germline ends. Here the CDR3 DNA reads TGTGCCAGCAGCACTGGACAGACCTTCTCTGGAAACACCATATATTTT. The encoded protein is CASSTGQTFSGNTIYF.

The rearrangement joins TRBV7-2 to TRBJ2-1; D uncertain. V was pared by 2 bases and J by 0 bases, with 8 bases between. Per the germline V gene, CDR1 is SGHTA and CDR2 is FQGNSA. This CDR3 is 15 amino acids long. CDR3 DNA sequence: TGTGCCAGCAGCTTATCAGCCAGCTCCTACAATGAGCAGTTCTTC. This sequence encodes CASSLSASSYNEQFF.

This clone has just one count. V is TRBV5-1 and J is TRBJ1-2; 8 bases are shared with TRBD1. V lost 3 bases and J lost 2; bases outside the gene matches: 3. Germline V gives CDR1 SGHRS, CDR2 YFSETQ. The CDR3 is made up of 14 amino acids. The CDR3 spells CASSSRTGNYGYTF. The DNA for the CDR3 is TGCGCCAGCAGCTCACGGACAGGGAACTATGGCTACACCTTC.

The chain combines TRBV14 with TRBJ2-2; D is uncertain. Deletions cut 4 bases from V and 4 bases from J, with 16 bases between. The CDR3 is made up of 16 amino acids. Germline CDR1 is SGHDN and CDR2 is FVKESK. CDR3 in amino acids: CASSPGPHPGTGELFF. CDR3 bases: TGTGCCAGCAGCCCAGGCCCCCATCCGGGCACCGGGGAGCTGTTTTTT. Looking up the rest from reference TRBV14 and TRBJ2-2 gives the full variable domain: EAGVTQFPSHSVIEKGQTVTLRCDPISGHDNLYWYRRVMGKEIKFLLHFVKESKQDESGMPNNRFLAERTGGTYSTLKVQPAELEDSGVYFCASSPGPHPGTGELFFGEGSRLTVL.

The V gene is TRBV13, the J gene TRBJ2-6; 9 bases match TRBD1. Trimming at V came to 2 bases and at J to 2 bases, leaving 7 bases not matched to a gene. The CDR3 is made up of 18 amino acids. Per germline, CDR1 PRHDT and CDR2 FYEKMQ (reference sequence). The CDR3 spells CASSLKGQGETGANVLTF. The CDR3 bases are TGTGCCAGCAGCTTAAAGGGACAGGGAGAAACTGGGGCCAACGTCCTGACTTTC.

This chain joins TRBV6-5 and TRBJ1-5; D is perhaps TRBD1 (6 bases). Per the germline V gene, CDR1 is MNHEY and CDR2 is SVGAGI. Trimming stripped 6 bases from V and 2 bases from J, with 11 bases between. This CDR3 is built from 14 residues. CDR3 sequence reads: CASSSTGGNQPQHF. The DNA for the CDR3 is TGTGCCAGCAGCTCGACAGGAGGCAATCAGCCCCAGCATTTT.

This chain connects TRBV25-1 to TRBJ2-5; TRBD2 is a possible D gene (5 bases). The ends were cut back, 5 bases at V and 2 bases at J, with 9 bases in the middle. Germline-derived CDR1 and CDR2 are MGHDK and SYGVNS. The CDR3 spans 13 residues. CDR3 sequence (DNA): TGTGCCAGCAGTCCCCGGGGACAAGAGACCCAGTACTTC. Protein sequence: CASSPRGQETQYF. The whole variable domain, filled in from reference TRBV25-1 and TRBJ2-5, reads EADIYQTPRYLVIGTGKKITLECSQTMGHDKMYWYQQDPGMELHLIHYSYGVNSTEKGDLSSESTVSRIRTEHFPLTLESARPSHTSQYLCASSPRGQETQYFGPGTRLLVL.

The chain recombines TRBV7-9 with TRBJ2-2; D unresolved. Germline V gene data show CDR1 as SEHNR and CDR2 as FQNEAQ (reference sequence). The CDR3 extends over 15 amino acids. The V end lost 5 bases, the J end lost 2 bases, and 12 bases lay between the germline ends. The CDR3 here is CASSRTDSNTGELFF. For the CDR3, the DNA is TGTGCCAGCAGCCGCACCGACTCCAACACCGGGGAGCTGTTTTTT. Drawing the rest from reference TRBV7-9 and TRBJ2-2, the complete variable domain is DTGVSQNPRHKITKRGQNVTFRCDPISEHNRLYWYRQTLGQGPEFLTYFQNEAQLEKSRLLSDRFSAERPKGSFSTLEIQRTEQGDSAMYLCASSRTDSNTGELFFGEGSRLTVL.